The sequence of this T cell receptor (beta chain) was determined in a study of monozygotic twins with inflammatory bowel disease. Germline lookup yields CDR1 SEHNR and CDR2 FQNEAQ (reference sequence). The CDR3 covers 12 residues. UMIs incorporating a 6-nucleotide sample barcode were appended by means of template switching. Using the 5' RACE reads, TCRdb records one entry per CDR3 protein without DNA. The table lists some 150,000 distinct CDR3 sequences. Material for sequencing was blood. This sequence originates from a human donor with ulcerative colitis or Crohn's disease, or a healthy co-twin of an affected twin (not recorded which). This chain connects TRBV7-9 to TRBJ2-7; TCRdb's D gene call, TRBD2, goes unchecked for lack of DNA. The CDR3 protein is CASRDCYHEQYF.